This T cell receptor (beta chain) was obtained from a study of shared clonotypes between healthy human individuals. Whole-study results and caveats: In general, naive subsets displayed greater estimated richness than memory subsets did. A few donors had around 5% of their naive CD4 clonotypes in common.

To note about this clone: What it binds is not known.

It was at deep level that the assay was run. The data were produced by immunoSEQ multiplex PCR, yet TCRdb's version contains in-frame clones alone and is incomplete. The sample carries about 680,000 clones, just over 90% recorded once. This CDR3 is 16 amino acids long. The V gene end was trimmed by 3 bases and the J gene end by 7 bases; junction bases not matched to a gene: 5. Germline V gene sequence: CDR1 SGHAT, CDR2 FQDESV (reference sequence). Naive CD8 cells, CD45RO-negative and positively selected for CCR7, excluded terminally differentiated effector memory CD45RA+ cells. The chain uses TRBV11-1 and TRBJ2-1; 14 positions match TRBD2. The clonotype comes from a man under 40 in good health. Sequenced: naive CD8+ T cells sorted from blood. The CDR3 loop is CASSFWGLAGENEQFF. CDR3 sequence (DNA): TGTGCCAGCAGCTTCTGGGGACTAGCGGGAGAGAATGAGCAGTTCTTC.